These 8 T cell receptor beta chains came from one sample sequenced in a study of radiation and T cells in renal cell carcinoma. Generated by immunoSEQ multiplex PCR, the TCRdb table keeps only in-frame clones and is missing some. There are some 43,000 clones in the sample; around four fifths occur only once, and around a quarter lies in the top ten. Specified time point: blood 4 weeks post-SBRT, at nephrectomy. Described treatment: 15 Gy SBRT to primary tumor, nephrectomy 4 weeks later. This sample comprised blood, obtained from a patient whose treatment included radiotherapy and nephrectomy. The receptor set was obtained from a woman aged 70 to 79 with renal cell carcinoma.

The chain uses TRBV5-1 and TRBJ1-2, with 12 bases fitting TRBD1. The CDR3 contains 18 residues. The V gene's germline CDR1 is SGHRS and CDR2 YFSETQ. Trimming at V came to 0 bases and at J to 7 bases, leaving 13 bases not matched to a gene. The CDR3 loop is CASSLGPGQGAQLGGYTF. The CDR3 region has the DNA TGCGCCAGCAGCTTGGGCCCGGGACAGGGGGCCCAGTTGGGTGGCTACACCTTC.

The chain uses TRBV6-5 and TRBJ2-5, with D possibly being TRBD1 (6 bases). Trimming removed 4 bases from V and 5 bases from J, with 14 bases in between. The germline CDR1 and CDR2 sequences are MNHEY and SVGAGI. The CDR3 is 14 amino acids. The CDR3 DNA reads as TGTGCCAGCAGTTTTAACAGGGATCCGGAGACCCAGTACTTC. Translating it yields CASSFNRDPETQYF.

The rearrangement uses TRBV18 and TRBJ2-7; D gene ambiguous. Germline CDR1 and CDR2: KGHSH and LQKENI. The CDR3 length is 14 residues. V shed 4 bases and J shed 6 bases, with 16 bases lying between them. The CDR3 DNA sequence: TGTGCCAGCTCACGGGTCGGGCAGTTTGCCGAGCAGTACTTC. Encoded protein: CASSRVGQFAEQYF.

The CDR3 bases are TGTGCCAGCAGCAGGGACAACTACGAGCAGTACTTC. Encoded protein: CASSRDNYEQYF. This rearrangement joins TRBV5-4 to TRBJ2-7, with D possibly matching TRBD1 (6 bases). This CDR3 contains 12 residues. Trimming shortened V by 4 bases and J by 3 bases, and 8 bases separated the two germline ends. Germline lookup yields CDR1 SGHNT and CDR2 YYREEE (reference sequence).

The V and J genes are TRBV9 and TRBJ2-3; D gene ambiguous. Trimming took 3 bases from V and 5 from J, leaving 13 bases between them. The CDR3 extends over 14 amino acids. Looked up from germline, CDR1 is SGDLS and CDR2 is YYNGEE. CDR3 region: CASSAPSSGDTQYF. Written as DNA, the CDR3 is TGTGCCAGCAGCGCGCCCTCGTCGGGAGATACGCAGTATTTT.

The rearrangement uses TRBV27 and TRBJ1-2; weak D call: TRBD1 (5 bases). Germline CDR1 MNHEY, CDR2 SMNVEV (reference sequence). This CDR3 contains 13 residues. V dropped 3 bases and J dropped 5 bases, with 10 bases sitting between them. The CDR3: CASSFPGGYGYTF. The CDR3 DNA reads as TGTGCCAGCAGTTTTCCCGGGGGGTATGGCTACACCTTC.

CDR3 in DNA: TGTGCCATCAGTGAGTCCAATTTGACTAGCGGAAAGTACCAAGAGACCCAGTACTTC. Protein: CAISESNLTSGKYQETQYF. V gene TRBV10-3 combines with J gene TRBJ2-5, with 9 bases matching TRBD2. V was pared by 0 bases and J by 0 bases, with 11 bases of the junction left unmatched. Germline CDR1 is ENHRY and CDR2 is SYGVKD. The CDR3 contains 19 residues.

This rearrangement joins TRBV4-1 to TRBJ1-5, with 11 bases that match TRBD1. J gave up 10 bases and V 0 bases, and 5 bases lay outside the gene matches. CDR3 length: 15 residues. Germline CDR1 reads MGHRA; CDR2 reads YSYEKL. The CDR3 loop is CASSQERTGGNPQHF. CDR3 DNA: TGCGCCAGCAGCCAAGAACGGACAGGGGGCAATCCCCAGCATTTT.